Below, 18 T cell receptor beta chains from the same sample are listed, as sequenced in a study of T cells in Graves' hyperthyroidism and ophthalmopathy. TCR beta CDR3 regions were amplified from RNA. In the first-round RT-PCR of the TCR CDR3, the HTBI primer set was used. MiXCR, run by TCRdb on the multiplex PCR reads, gives a single entry per CDR3 protein. The sample includes under 300,000 distinct CDR3 sequences, over 20% of them seen just once. Sample: blood. Source of these receptors: a man younger than 40 with Graves' ophthalmopathy.

This clonotype occurred a few times. This sequence joins TRBV12-3 or TRBV12-4 and TRBJ1-3; D not certain. The CDR3 has 12 residues. Trimming shortened V by 5 bases and J by 5 bases, and 7 bases separated the two germline ends. The CDR3 reads CASSPLRNTIYF. The CDR3, as DNA: TGTGCCAGCAGTCCCTTAAGAAACACCATATATTTT.

This clonotype has a count of ten or more. This sequence joins TRBV2 and TRBJ1-2; D remains ambiguous. Germline V CDR1 and CDR2: SNHLY, FYNNEI. The length of the CDR3 is 13 residues. The V end was cut by 3 bases, the J end by 3 bases, with 8 bases between. The CDR3 protein is CASSDSAYYGYTF. The CDR3 nucleotides are TGTGCCAGCAGTGACTCGGCATACTATGGCTACACCTTC.

The table lists this clonotype with a few counts. The chain uses TRBV28 and TRBJ2-5; 12 bases align to TRBD1. CDR3 length: 15 amino acids. Germline CDR1 MDHEN, CDR2 SYDVKM. Trimming took 6 bases from V and 7 from J; bases not matched to a gene: 9. CDR3 bases: TGTGCCAGCAGGTTGGGGACAGGGGGCATTCGGACCCAGTACTTC. It yields the protein CASRLGTGGIRTQYF. The complete variable domain, with remaining parts taken from reference TRBV28 and TRBJ2-5, reads DVKVTQSSRYLVKRTGEKVFLECVQDMDHENMFWYRQDPGLGLRLIYFSYDVKMKEKGDIPEGYSVSREKKERFSLILESASTNQTSMYLCASRLGTGGIRTQYFGPGTRLLVL.

This clonotype was seen repeatedly, ten times or more. The chain couples TRBV30 to TRBJ2-5; 9 bases are shared with TRBD2. There are 14 residues in the CDR3. The V and J ends lost 0 bases and 3 bases, in that order; junction bases with no gene match: 2. Per the germline V gene, CDR1 is GTSNPN and CDR2 is SVGIG (reference sequence). CDR3 nucleotide sequence: TGTGCCTGGAGTGTGATAGCGGGAGAAGAGACCCAGTACTTC. This codes for CAWSVIAGEETQYF.

This clonotype was observed a few times. V usage is TRBV12-3 or TRBV12-4 and J usage is TRBJ2-1; D is uncertain. Trimming left V 5 bases short and J 5 bases short, with 13 bases between. There are 14 residues in the CDR3. CDR3 nucleotides: TGTGCCAGCAGTCAACTCCAGTCCAACAATGAGCAGTTCTTC. Protein product: CASSQLQSNNEQFF.

The chain couples TRBV13 to TRBJ1-6; no definite D call. This CDR3 is 13 amino acids long. Germline V gene data show CDR1 as PRHDT and CDR2 as FYEKMQ (reference sequence). The V gene lost 2 bases and the J gene lost 8 bases, with 7 bases spanning the gap. The CDR3 DNA reads TGTGCCAGCAGCTTAAGAGGTCATTCACCCCTCCACTTT. This sequence encodes CASSLRGHSPLHF.

Only a few counts were recorded for this clonotype. The rearrangement links TRBV5-4 to TRBJ2-5, with D possibly matching TRBD2 (6 bases). Germline CDR1 and CDR2: SGHNT and YYREEE (reference sequence). V dropped 4 bases and J dropped 4 bases, with 17 bases sitting between them. The CDR3 contains 15 residues. The CDR3 DNA is TGTGCCAGCAGCCCTACATCGGGACTGGCAGAGACCCAGTACTTC. Its translation: CASSPTSGLAETQYF.

The chain couples TRBV19 to TRBJ2-3; D is unclear. This CDR3 is built from 13 residues. CDR1 is LNHDA, CDR2 SQIVND, per germline (reference sequence). Trimming took off 3 bases at V and 5 bases at J, with 9 bases between the two ends. CDR3 sequence reads: CASSMARGDTQYF. The DNA of the CDR3 is TGTGCCAGTAGTATGGCTAGAGGAGATACGCAGTATTTT.

The chain uses TRBV20-1 and TRBJ2-1; D uncertain. Germline loops: CDR1 DFQATT, CDR2 SNEGSKA (reference sequence). V shed 3 bases and J shed 0 bases, with 15 bases lying between them. CDR3 length: 16 amino acids. CDR3 nucleotides: TGCAGTGCTAGGACCCCGTCGAAGAGCTCCTACAATGAGCAGTTCTTC. Translation gives CSARTPSKSSYNEQFF.

The sample holds a few counts of this clonotype. The chain uses TRBV2 and TRBJ1-1; D unresolved. This CDR3 comprises 13 residues. V lost 8 bases and J 1 base, leaving 11 bases between the germline ends. Germline CDR1 SNHLY, CDR2 FYNNEI. The CDR3 protein is CASFPPGNTEAFF. The CDR3 DNA follows: TGTGCCAGCTTCCCACCCGGGAACACTGAAGCTTTCTTT.

In this sample, this clonotype turned up a few times. The junction and the germline gene differ at one end; a read error may be behind it. The V and J genes are TRBV9 and TRBJ2-1; 7 bases agree with TRBD2. The CDR3 loop spans 15 amino acids. CDR1 and CDR2 from the germline V gene are SGDLS and YYNGEE. Here the CDR3 reads CASSVEGLGDNERFF. CDR3 sequence (DNA): TGTGCCAGCAGCGTAGAAGGACTAGGCGACAATGAGCGGTTCTTC.

This chain links TRBV7-9 with TRBJ1-3; D call uncertain. Trimming removed 5 bases at V and 4 bases at J, with 12 bases between. CDR3 size: 14 residues. In germline, CDR1 is SEHNR, CDR2 FQNEAQ (reference sequence). CDR3 region: CASSIRNTGNTIYF. CDR3 DNA: TGTGCCAGCAGCATACGGAATACAGGAAACACCATATATTTT. Full variable domain (remainder filled in from reference TRBV7-9 and TRBJ1-3): DTGVSQNPRHKITKRGQNVTFRCDPISEHNRLYWYRQTLGQGPEFLTYFQNEAQLEKSRLLSDRFSAERPKGSFSTLEIQRTEQGDSAMYLCASSIRNTGNTIYFGEGSWLTVV.

The gene calls are TRBV6-5 and TRBJ1-3; D might be TRBD1 (6 bases). V lost 0 bases to trimming and J lost 0 bases, with 30 bases between them. CDR1 and CDR2 (germline): MNHEY, SVGAGI. CDR3 length equals 23 residues. The CDR3 DNA reads as TGTGCCAGCAGTTACTCATACGATCGGGGGGCCTTTCGAGATAGTGGCTCTGGAAACACCATATATTTT. This translates into CASSYSYDRGAFRDSGSGNTIYF.

The sample holds a few counts of this clonotype. The chain links TRBV30 to TRBJ2-3; a weak D match, TRBD1 (6 bases). The CDR3 runs to 13 residues. Per germline, CDR1 GTSNPN and CDR2 SVGIG (reference sequence). V lost 5 bases and J 3 bases, leaving 12 bases between the germline ends. The CDR3 loop is CAWDRGGTDTQYF. CDR3 DNA: TGTGCCTGGGACAGAGGGGGAACAGATACGCAGTATTTT.

This clonotype was counted ten times or more. The genes are TRBV5-1 and TRBJ1-1, with 11 nucleotides matching TRBD1. Germline V gene lookup returns CDR1 SGHRS and CDR2 YFSETQ. The CDR3 extends over 15 amino acids. V shed 4 bases, J shed 5 bases, and the junction held 7 bases outside the gene matches. CDR3 sequence reads: CASSPGTGGSTEAFF. As DNA, the CDR3 is TGCGCCAGCAGCCCTGGGACAGGGGGAAGTACTGAAGCTTTCTTT.

As concerns this clonotype: At one of its ends the junction is not consistent with the germline gene, which may arise from a read error. V is TRBV2 and J is TRBJ2-7; D uncertain. Germline V gives CDR1 SNHLY, CDR2 FYNNEI. The CDR3 is made up of 15 amino acids. CDR3 nucleotides: TGCGCCAGCAGCCACCCCCCAAAAGGGTCCTACGAGCAGTACTTC. It specifies CASSHPPKGSYEQYF.

This clonotype was seen more than once but under ten times. The chain combines TRBV6-1 with TRBJ1-6; no clear D gene. V lost 0 bases and J 7 bases, leaving 7 bases between the germline ends. The length of the CDR3 is 14 residues. Germline values: CDR1 MNHNS, CDR2 SASEGT. CDR3 sequence: CASSEAYVNSPLHF. In nucleotides, the CDR3 is TGTGCCAGCAGTGAAGCGTACGTAAATTCACCCCTCCACTTT.

The table lists this clonotype with a few counts. This chain joins TRBV15 and TRBJ2-1; TRBD2 aligns across 8 bases. The length of the CDR3 is 16 residues. CDR1 is LNHNV and CDR2 is YYDKDF in the germline V gene (reference sequence). The V and J ends lost 5 bases and 6 bases, in that order; junction bases with no gene match: 12. In nucleotides, the CDR3 is TGTGCCACCAGCTCCCCGGGAGCGGGAGTTGGCAATGAGCAGTTCTTC. Its protein product is CATSSPGAGVGNEQFF.